One sample yielded the 9 T cell receptor beta chains listed below, sequenced in a study of T cells in Graves' hyperthyroidism and ophthalmopathy (dated by TCRdb to between 2019 and 2020). Library creation used multiplex PCR. Sequenced using an Illumina HiSeq 2000. The TCR beta CDR3 regions were amplified from RNA transcripts. A first-round RT-PCR of the TCR CDR3 used the HTBI primer set with the Qiagen OneStep RT-PCR kit. TCRdb reanalyzed the raw reads on its own, using fastp at Q25 for trimming and MiXCR for clone calling, and kept in-frame beta chains. Here each entry gathers all rows of one CDR3 protein and keeps the most common genes and DNA. The sample contains about 530,000 distinct CDR3 sequences, roughly 17% of them found a single time. The leading ten clones occupy around 17% of the sample. Sequenced: blood. The receptor set was obtained from a woman between 18 and 29 years old with Graves' ophthalmopathy.

The rearrangement uses TRBV5-8 and TRBJ1-4; no clear D. The CDR3 is 13 amino acids. Germline V gene sequence: CDR1 SGHTS, CDR2 YDEGEE. V dropped 4 bases and J dropped 5 bases, with 9 bases sitting between them. The CDR3 region is CASSRNRNEKLFF. The CDR3, as DNA: TGTGCCAGCAGCAGGAACAGAAATGAAAAACTGTTTTTT.

This clonotype was detected many times. The genes are TRBV28 and TRBJ2-7, with 8 bases identical to TRBD2. The ends lost 4 bases at V and 0 bases at J; junction bases unmatched: 5. The CDR3 contains 15 residues. Germline-derived CDR1 and CDR2 are MDHEN and SYDVKM. The CDR3: CASSSPGGVSYEQYF. Here the CDR3 DNA reads TGTGCCAGCAGTTCCCCCGGGGGGGTCTCCTACGAGCAGTACTTC.

The rearrangement uses TRBV20-1 and TRBJ2-3; no clear D gene. Trimming stripped 2 bases from V and 2 bases from J, with 8 bases between. Looked up from germline, CDR1 is DFQATT and CDR2 is SNEGSKA (reference sequence). The CDR3 covers 13 residues. This CDR3 is CSARSPDTDTQYF. CDR3 bases: TGCAGTGCTAGATCCCCTGACACAGATACGCAGTATTTT.

The table lists this clonotype with a few counts. J is TRBJ2-1 and V is TRBV14; D remains ambiguous. V lost 0 bases and J lost 8, with 11 bases in between. Germline V gene sequence: CDR1 SGHDN, CDR2 FVKESK. The CDR3 runs 14 residues. The CDR3: CASSQDSNGHEQFF. The CDR3 region has the DNA TGTGCCAGCAGCCAAGATTCGAATGGCCATGAGCAGTTCTTC.

With respect to this clonotype: Being one base from a much bigger clone, this may be a read error. The chain links TRBV18 to TRBJ1-1, with D perhaps TRBD1 (6 bases). The germline gives CDR1 KGHSH, CDR2 LQKENI. CDR3 size: 13 residues. In DNA, the CDR3 is TGTGTCAGCTTACAGGGACCTAACACTGAAGCTTTCTTT. Amino acid sequence: CVSLQGPNTEAFF.

This clonotype was seen a handful of times. This chain joins TRBV5-4 and TRBJ2-3; D unclear. The germline CDR1 and CDR2 sequences are SGHNT and YYREEE (reference sequence). The CDR3 is made up of 13 amino acids. Trimming pared 1 base from V and 3 bases from J, leaving 6 bases between. The CDR3 protein is CASSLMITDTQYF. CDR3 coding DNA: TGTGCCAGCAGCTTGATGATAACAGATACGCAGTATTTT. Full variable domain (missing parts from reference TRBV5-4 and TRBJ2-3): ETGVTQSPTHLIKTRGQQVTLRCSSQSGHNTVSWYQQALGQGPQFIFQYYREEENGRGNFPPRFSGLQFPNYSSELNVNALELDDSALYLCASSLMITDTQYFGPGTRLTVL.

The chain combines TRBV2 with TRBJ2-7; no firm D call. This CDR3 is 13 amino acids long. Germline V gives CDR1 SNHLY, CDR2 FYNNEI. With 1 base removed from V and 2 bases from J, the gap between germline ends came to 6 bases. In DNA, the CDR3 is TGTGCCAGCAGTGAAGGCAGTACCTACGAGCAGTACTTC. Translated, it gives CASSEGSTYEQYF.

The J gene is TRBJ1-1, the V gene TRBV5-5; possible D gene TRBD1, 6 bases. This CDR3 has 15 residues. Looked up from germline, CDR1 is SGHKS and CDR2 is YYEKEE (reference sequence). V was clipped by 0 bases and J by 6 bases, with 15 bases between them. The DNA of the CDR3 is TGTGCCAGCAGCTTGGGGAGGACGGGGGGCGCTGAAGCTTTCTTT. Translated, it gives CASSLGRTGGAEAFF. Full variable domain (rest looked up from reference TRBV5-5 and TRBJ1-1): DAGVTQSPTHLIKTRGQQVTLRCSPISGHKSVSWYQQVLGQGPQFIFQYYEKEERGRGNFPDRFSARQFPNYSSELNVNALLLGDSALYLCASSLGRTGGAEAFFGQGTRLTVV.

This clonotype has at least ten counts. The rearrangement links TRBV20-1 to TRBJ2-7; no reliable D call. Germline V lookup: CDR1 DFQATT, CDR2 SNEGSKA (reference sequence). This CDR3 is 12 amino acids long. Trimming removed 4 bases from V and 0 bases from J, with 7 bases in between. CDR3 DNA: TGCAGTGCTACAAGGAGCTCCTACGAGCAGTACTTC. This translates into CSATRSSYEQYF.